The rows below give T cell receptor beta chains drawn from one sample of a study of T cells expressing NK-cell markers. With the 5' RACE reads reprocessed, TCRdb shows one record per CDR3 protein and no DNA. The specimen's table records roughly 380,000 distinct CDR3 sequences. Sequencing was done on a sample of blood T cells: a sorted CD56 or NKG2C T cell subset, CD4+ or CD8+ T cells, or bulk PBMC T cells (not recorded which). The receptors shown here come from a man aged 18-70 years in good health. CDR3s include the opening cysteine and the closing phenylalanine or tryptophan.

CSARLGQVSSYEQYF	TRBJ2-7	TRBV20-1
CASKVRDGNQPQHF	TRBJ1-5	TRBV2
CASSPGGFIAGELFF	TRBJ2-2	TRBV12-3/TRBV12-4
CASSPLPGSVDSPLHF	TRBJ1-6	TRBV18
CASSPVRGDNEQFF	TRBJ2-1	TRBV27
CASRSDYLHNEQFF	TRBJ2-1	TRBV11-2
CASSVPYSRRPNEKLFF	TRBJ1-4	TRBV9
CASSLYSTINEQFF	TRBJ2-1	TRBV5-1
CASSLAGLAGASQETQYF	TRBJ2-5	TRBV7-8
CASSWAGTGDNEQFF	TRBJ2-1	TRBV7-8
CASSSRDLNGNTEAFF	TRBJ1-1	TRBV5-1
CASSPSAPNYGYTF	TRBJ1-2	TRBV5-4
CASSRGKGREEKLFF	TRBJ1-4	TRBV5-1
CASSLDPLKGEAFF	TRBJ1-1	TRBV27
CASSLRGGGSGANVLTF	TRBJ2-6	TRBV7-2